This T cell receptor beta chain was identified during a study of T cells in Graves' hyperthyroidism and ophthalmopathy. The wider study: Once the initial diagnosis was made, peripheral blood was obtained before any treatment.

Patients aged 18 to 65 with hyperthyroidism were newly diagnosed, with duration under 2 months. Based on clinical symptoms, serum thyroxine and TRAb, thyroid ultrasound and orbital computed tomography, diagnoses were reached. Trimming took off 5 bases at V and 4 bases at J, with 23 bases between the two ends. From germline, CDR1 is SGHNT and CDR2 YENEEA. This CDR3 is 18 amino acids long. Study results and caveats: Most clonotypes expanded in the thyroid (above 0.001) were also present in blood.

Regions amplified from RNA transcripts were the TCR beta CDR3 regions. The TCR CDR3 was amplified in a first-round RT-PCR using the HTBI primer set. TCRdb reprocessed the multiplex PCR reads with MiXCR, giving one entry per CDR3 protein. The table records a few hundred thousand distinct CDR3 sequences, around a sixth of them present only once. This clonotype was seen at least ten times. Its antigen is still unknown. This sequence was found in a woman younger than 30 with Graves' hyperthyroidism. This chain links TRBV11-3 with TRBJ2-2; a weak D match, TRBD1 (5 bases). Sequencing used blood. CDR3 coding DNA: TGTGCCAGCAGCCTCAGAGTTGGGGCAGGGCGAATCACCGGGGAGCTGTTTTTT. It specifies CASSLRVGAGRITGELFF.